One sample yielded the 8 T cell receptor beta chains listed below, sequenced in a study of identical twins. TCRdb reanalysed the 5' RACE reads using MiXCR and keeps one entry per CDR3 protein. The table has fewer than 500,000 distinct CDR3 sequences, around 15% seen once. These data are also associated with another study on yellow fever vaccine responses in identical twins.

The sample was CD4+ T cells sorted from blood. The receptors stem from a woman aged 18-29 years in good health.

This clonotype appeared a few times. V is TRBV12-3 or TRBV12-4 and J is TRBJ2-7; no firm D call. V shed 5 bases and J shed 5 bases, with 10 bases lying between them. The CDR3 sequence is 12 residues long. The CDR3 sequence: CASSPQNDEQYF. The DNA of the CDR3 is TGTGCCAGCAGTCCGCAGAACGACGAGCAGTACTTC.

CDR3 sequence: CASRVVGIPTQYF. CDR3 nucleotides: TGTGCCAGCAGGGTTGTGGGGATTCCAACCCAGTACTTC. V usage is TRBV12-3 or TRBV12-4 and J usage is TRBJ2-5; no clear D. V gave up 6 bases and J gave up 8 bases, with 16 bases separating them. The CDR3 consists of 13 residues.

V usage is TRBV6-1 and J usage is TRBJ2-7, with D possibly TRBD2 on 6 matching bases. Germline V gene lookup returns CDR1 MNHNS and CDR2 SASEGT. This CDR3 is 14 amino acids long. V lost 8 bases to trimming and J lost 5 bases, with 19 bases between them. The CDR3: CASRRGRAKDEQYF. Written as DNA, the CDR3 is TGTGCCAGCCGGCGGGGAAGGGCCAAAGACGAGCAGTACTTC.

The J gene is TRBJ2-2, the V gene TRBV11-3; TRBD2 is a possible D gene (6 bases). Per germline, CDR1 SGHNT and CDR2 YENEEA. V lost 8 bases and J 10 bases, leaving 14 bases between the germline ends. This CDR3 is built from 12 residues. The CDR3 spells CASRQGGEELFF. CDR3 coding DNA: TGTGCCAGCCGGCAGGGAGGAGAGGAGCTGTTTTTT.

This clonotype was observed a handful of times. This chain links TRBV5-1 with TRBJ2-1, with 14 bases matching TRBD2. This CDR3 spans 16 amino acids. The J segment lost 6 bases and the V segment lost 4 bases, leaving 6 bases of the junction unmatched. The V gene's germline CDR1 is SGHRS and CDR2 YFSETQ. The CDR3 sequence: CASSRETSGGANEQFF. For the CDR3, the DNA is TGCGCCAGCAGCCGGGAGACTAGCGGGGGGGCCAATGAGCAGTTCTTC.

The chain combines TRBV12-3 or TRBV12-4 with TRBJ2-3, with 7 bases fitting TRBD2. There are 15 residues in the CDR3. Germline trimming cut 7 bases from V and 1 base from J; bases unmatched to any gene: 8. The CDR3 DNA sequence: TGTGCCAGCACCACGGGCACTAGCGGCACAGATACGCAGTATTTT. It yields the protein CASTTGTSGTDTQYF.

V and J are TRBV29-1 and TRBJ2-3, with 10 bases aligning to TRBD2. V lost 3 bases and J lost 8; bases outside the gene matches: 5. Germline-derived CDR1 and CDR2 are SQVTM and ANQGSEA. The CDR3 extends over 13 amino acids. CDR3 sequence: CSVDERGGRTQYF. Here the CDR3 DNA reads TGCAGCGTTGATGAGCGGGGGGGCCGTACGCAGTATTTT.

The CDR3 sequence is CASKATSGGNNEQFF. CDR3 DNA sequence: TGTGCCAGCAAAGCCACTAGCGGGGGAAACAATGAGCAGTTCTTC. V and J are TRBV2 and TRBJ2-1; the match to TRBD2 covers 11 bases. After removal of 7 bases from V and 5 bases from J, the junction contained 7 bases not matched to a gene. This CDR3 spans 15 amino acids. Germline assignment: CDR1 SNHLY and CDR2 FYNNEI.